The rows below give T cell receptor beta chains drawn from one sample of a study of siplizumab effects on memory and regulatory T cells. Sequencing used immunoSEQ multiplex PCR; TCRdb keeps in-frame clones, though not all of them. The sample holds about 100,000 clones; roughly 90% are singletons and the top ten take approximately 1.2%. Sequencing was carried out using CD4+ T cells sorted from blood. The origin of the receptors is a human donor in good health. Both conserved end residues are part of each CDR3. A D gene is named only where the DNA matches it firmly. The size field is filled for only some rows; it gives once, few, many or a size class.

TRBV2	TRBJ1-1	TRBD1	NA	13	CASRIDRVTEAFF	TGTGCCAGCAGGATAGACAGGGTAACTGAAGCTTTCTTT
TRBV9	TRBJ2-5	NA	NA	13	CASSPRTQETQYF	TGTGCCAGCAGCCCAAGGACACAAGAGACCCAGTACTTC
TRBV27	TRBJ2-2	TRBD2	NA	17	CATQWLAGDWNTGELFF	TGTGCCACCCAATGGCTAGCGGGAGATTGGAACACCGGGGAGCTGTTTTTT
TRBV19	TRBJ2-2	TRBD2	NA	19	CASSIWPLRTSGGTGELFF	TGTGCCAGTAGTATCTGGCCCCTACGGACTAGCGGAGGCACCGGGGAGCTGTTTTTT
TRBV5-1	TRBJ2-5	NA	NA	13	CASSRYRDETQYF	TGCGCCAGCAGCCGATACAGGGACGAGACCCAGTACTTC
TRBV2	TRBJ1-5	TRBD1	NA	16	CASSQDFMTGRQPQHF	TGTGCCAGCAGCCAGGATTTCATGACAGGGCGCCAGCCCCAGCATTTT
TRBV7-9	TRBJ2-5	NA	NA	12	CASSFSQETQYF	TGTGCCAGCAGCTTCTCCCAAGAGACCCAGTACTTC
TRBV25-1	TRBJ1-6	TRBD1	few	15	CASARRDRDNSPLHF	TGTGCCAGCGCCCGACGGGACAGGGATAATTCACCCCTCCACTTT
TRBV30	TRBJ1-5	NA	NA	12	CAWAQVNQPQHF	TGTGCCTGGGCTCAGGTCAATCAGCCCCAGCATTTT
TRBV28	TRBJ2-7	TRBD1	NA	12	CASSTIRTGLYF	TGTGCCAGCTCAACCATTAGGACAGGACTGTACTTC
TRBV6-5	TRBJ1-2	NA	NA	14	CASSQVGGNYGYTF	TGTGCCAGCAGCCAAGTCGGGGGGAACTATGGCTACACCTTC
TRBV7-9	TRBJ1-1	TRBD1	medium-sized	13	CASSFQGDTEAFF	TGTGCCAGCAGCTTTCAGGGGGACACTGAAGCTTTCTTT
TRBV11-2	TRBJ1-2	NA	NA	15	CASSLGHRGSYGYTF	TGTGCCAGCAGCTTAGGTCACCGGGGAAGCTATGGCTACACCTTC
TRBV5-1	TRBJ1-1	NA	NA	16	CASSPGTPQRFTEAFF	TGCGCCAGCAGTCCCGGGACCCCCCAAAGGTTCACTGAAGCTTTCTTT
TRBV7-9	TRBJ1-5	NA	NA	13	CASSLQVDQPQHF	TGTGCCAGCAGCTTACAGGTTGATCAGCCCCAGCATTTT
TRBV18	TRBJ1-1	NA	NA	15	CASSPGTRANTEAFF	TGTGCCAGCTCACCAGGGACACGTGCTAACACTGAAGCTTTCTTT
TRBV19	TRBJ2-1	TRBD1	NA	16	CASSINTGTGYNEQFF	TGTGCCAGTAGTATTAATACCGGGACAGGCTACAATGAGCAGTTCTTC
TRBV19	TRBJ2-1	NA	NA	14	CASSIQGASNEQFF	TGTGCCAGTAGTATACAGGGTGCAAGTAATGAGCAGTTCTTC
TRBV6-6	TRBJ1-2	NA	NA	12	CASSEGPRGYTF	TGTGCCAGCAGTGAGGGGCCGCGTGGCTACACCTTC
TRBV7-3	TRBJ2-6	NA	NA	16	CASSLNVVSGANVLTF	TGTGCCAGCAGCTTAAACGTTGTTTCTGGGGCCAACGTCCTGACTTTC
TRBV2	TRBJ2-3	TRBD2	NA	16	CASSEDLAGGLDTQYF	TGTGCCAGCAGTGAAGATCTAGCGGGAGGTTTAGATACGCAGTATTTT
TRBV2	TRBJ2-3	NA	NA	12	CASIQGGDTQYF	TGTGCCAGTATACAGGGAGGAGATACGCAGTATTTT
TRBV29-1	TRBJ2-7	TRBD1	NA	13	CSVEDRNLREQYF	TGCAGCGTTGAGGACAGGAACCTTCGTGAGCAGTACTTC
TRBV5-1	TRBJ2-3	TRBD2	NA	15	CASSHGLAGTDTQYF	TGCGCCAGCAGCCACGGACTAGCGGGCACAGATACGCAGTATTTT
TRBV9	TRBJ2-7	TRBD2	NA	15	CASSVELAGVNEQYF	TGTGCCAGCAGCGTAGAACTAGCGGGAGTCAACGAGCAGTACTTC
TRBV18	TRBJ2-3	NA	NA	15	CASSPQGFNTDTQYF	TGTGCCAGCTCACCACAGGGCTTTAACACAGATACGCAGTATTTT
TRBV11-3	TRBJ2-5	NA	NA	15	CASSPQGAVGETQYF	TGTGCCAGCAGCCCACAGGGAGCGGTGGGGGAGACCCAGTACTTC
TRBV7-2	TRBJ2-4	NA	NA	17	CASSFGSRLTLRNIQYF	TGTGCCAGCAGCTTTGGCTCTCGACTAACCCTCCGAAACATTCAGTACTTC
TRBV6-5	TRBJ1-1	NA	NA	14	CASSYASGTTEAFF	TGTGCCAGCAGTTACGCTTCAGGGACCACTGAAGCTTTCTTT
TRBV28	TRBJ1-3	TRBD1	NA	15	CASSLGQFSGNTIYF	TGTGCCAGCAGTTTGGGACAGTTCTCTGGAAACACCATATATTTT
TRBV11-2	TRBJ1-2	NA	NA	14	CASSHLTGAYGYTF	TGTGCCAGCAGCCACCTGACGGGGGCCTATGGCTACACCTTC
TRBV9	TRBJ1-3	NA	NA	16	CASSAHLRDSGNTIYF	TGTGCCAGCAGCGCCCACCTCAGGGACTCTGGAAACACCATATATTTT
TRBV6-4	TRBJ2-1	NA	NA	12	CASEPAGYMQFF	TGTGCCAGCGAGCCTGCGGGTTACATGCAGTTCTTC
TRBV11-1	TRBJ2-7	TRBD2	NA	14	CASSKTSGSYEQYF	TGTGCCAGCAGCAAGACTAGCGGGAGCTACGAGCAGTACTTC
TRBV5-1	TRBJ1-5	TRBD1	NA	14	CASSLDRGDQPQHF	TGCGCCAGCAGCTTGGACAGGGGCGATCAGCCCCAGCATTTT
TRBV4-1	TRBJ2-1	TRBD2	NA	18	CASSQALFGGGSYNEQFF	TGCGCCAGCAGCCAGGCCCTTTTCGGCGGGGGTTCCTACAATGAGCAGTTCTTC
TRBV11-2	TRBJ2-1	NA	NA	15	CASSLSGSSYNEQFF	TGTGCCAGCAGCTTAAGTGGCTCCTCCTACAATGAGCAGTTCTTC
TRBV19	TRBJ1-1	TRBD1	NA	14	CASSIAPGQGRAFF	TGTGCCAGTAGTATCGCCCCCGGACAGGGCCGAGCTTTCTTT
TRBV7-2	TRBJ1-1	NA	NA	14	CASSFKDLGSEAFF	TGTGCCAGCAGCTTTAAGGACCTCGGGAGTGAAGCTTTCTTT
TRBV6-5	TRBJ2-1	NA	NA	12	CASSYGANEQFF	TGTGCCAGCAGTTACGGGGCCAATGAGCAGTTCTTC
TRBV28	TRBJ2-7	TRBD2	NA	19	CASSGVGLAGVIGSYEQYF	TGTGCCAGCAGTGGAGTCGGCCTAGCGGGAGTAATAGGCTCCTACGAGCAGTACTTC
TRBV6-6	TRBJ2-7	NA	NA	11	CASSYFYEQYF	TGTGCCAGCAGTTACTTCTACGAGCAGTACTTC
TRBV28	TRBJ1-4	TRBD1	NA	14	CASSVDRRDEKLFF	TGTGCCAGCAGTGTGGACAGGAGGGATGAAAAACTGTTTTTT
TRBV4-2	TRBJ1-5	TRBD1	once	16	CASSNSKGAGNQPQHF	TGTGCCAGCAGCAATTCTAAGGGGGCAGGCAATCAGCCCCAGCATTTT